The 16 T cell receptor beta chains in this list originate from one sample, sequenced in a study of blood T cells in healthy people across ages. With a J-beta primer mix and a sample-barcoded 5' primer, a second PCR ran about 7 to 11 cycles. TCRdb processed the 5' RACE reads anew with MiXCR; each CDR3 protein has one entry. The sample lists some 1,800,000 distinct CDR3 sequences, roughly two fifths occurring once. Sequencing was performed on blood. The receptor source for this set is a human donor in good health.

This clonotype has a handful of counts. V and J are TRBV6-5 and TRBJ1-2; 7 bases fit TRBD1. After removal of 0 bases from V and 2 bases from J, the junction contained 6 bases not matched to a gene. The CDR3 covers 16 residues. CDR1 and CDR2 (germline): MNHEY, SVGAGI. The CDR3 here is CASSYSREGQNYGYTF. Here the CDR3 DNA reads TGTGCCAGCAGTTACTCCAGGGAGGGACAGAACTATGGCTACACCTTC.

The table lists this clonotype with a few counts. In nucleotides, the CDR3 is TGCGCCAGCAAGGGGGGCGGAGAGACCCAGTACTTC. Encoded protein: CASKGGGETQYF. The genes are TRBV10-2 and TRBJ2-5; D tentatively reads TRBD1 or TRBD2 (6 bases each). CDR1 WSHSY and CDR2 SAAADI come from the germline V gene. The V gene lost 7 bases and the J gene lost 4 bases, with 10 bases spanning the gap. The CDR3 covers 12 residues.

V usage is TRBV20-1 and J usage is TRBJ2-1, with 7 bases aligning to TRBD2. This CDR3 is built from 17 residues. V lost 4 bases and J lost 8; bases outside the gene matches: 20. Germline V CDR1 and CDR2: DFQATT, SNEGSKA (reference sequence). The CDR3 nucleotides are TGCAGTGCTACCTCTCGTCTGGGCGGGGGAAAAGTGGATGAGCAGTTCTTC. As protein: CSATSRLGGGKVDEQFF.

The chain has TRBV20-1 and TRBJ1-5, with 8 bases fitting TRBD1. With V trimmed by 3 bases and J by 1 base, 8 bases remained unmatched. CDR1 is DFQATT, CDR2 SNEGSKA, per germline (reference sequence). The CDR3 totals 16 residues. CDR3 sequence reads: CSASLGQGRSNQPQHF. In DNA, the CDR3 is TGCAGTGCTAGCCTCGGACAGGGAAGGAGCAATCAGCCCCAGCATTTT.

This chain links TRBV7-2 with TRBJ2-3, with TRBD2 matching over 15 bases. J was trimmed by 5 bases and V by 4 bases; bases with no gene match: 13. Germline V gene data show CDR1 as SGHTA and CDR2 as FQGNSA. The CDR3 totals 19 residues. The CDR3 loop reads CASSSPRGTSGGRGDTQYF. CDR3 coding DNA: TGTGCCAGCAGCTCTCCCCGCGGGACTAGCGGGGGGCGAGGAGATACGCAGTATTTT.

CDR3 bases: TGCGCCAGCAGCCAAGAGGTCGTGCAGGAGTATAATGAAAAACTGTTTTTT. It yields the protein CASSQEVVQEYNEKLFF. This chain connects TRBV4-3 to TRBJ1-4; D not certain. The CDR3 covers 17 residues. Germline CDR1 reads LGHNA; CDR2 reads YSLEER. Between the trimmed V and J ends, which lost 0 bases and 4 bases, there was a span of 15 bases.

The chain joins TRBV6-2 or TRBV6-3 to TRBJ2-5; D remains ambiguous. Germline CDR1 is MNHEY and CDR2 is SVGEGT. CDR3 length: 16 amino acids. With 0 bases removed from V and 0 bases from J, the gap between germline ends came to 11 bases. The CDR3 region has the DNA TGTGCCAGCAGTTACTCGGTCGGAAGGTACCAAGAGACCCAGTACTTC. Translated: CASSYSVGRYQETQYF.

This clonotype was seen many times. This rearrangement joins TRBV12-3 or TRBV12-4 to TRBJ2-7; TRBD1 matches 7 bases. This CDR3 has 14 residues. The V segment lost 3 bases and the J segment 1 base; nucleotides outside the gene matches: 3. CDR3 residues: CASSFSGQSYEQYF. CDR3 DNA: TGTGCCAGCAGTTTTTCGGGACAGTCCTACGAGCAGTACTTC.

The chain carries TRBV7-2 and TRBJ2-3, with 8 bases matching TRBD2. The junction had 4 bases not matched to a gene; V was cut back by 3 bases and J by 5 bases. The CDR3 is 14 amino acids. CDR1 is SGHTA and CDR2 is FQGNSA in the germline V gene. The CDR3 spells CASSFYGGGDTQYF. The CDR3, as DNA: TGTGCCAGCAGCTTTTACGGGGGGGGAGATACGCAGTATTTT.

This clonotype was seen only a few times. The chain's CDR3 is CASSQDRGAQDGYTF. CDR3 coding DNA: TGTGCCAGCAGCCAAGATCGGGGGGCGCAAGATGGCTACACCTTC. V is TRBV4-2 and J is TRBJ1-2, with a tentative D call TRBD1 (6 bases). CDR3 length: 15 residues. Trimming stripped 0 bases from V and 6 bases from J, with 14 bases between. Germline assignment: CDR1 LGHNA and CDR2 YNFKEQ.

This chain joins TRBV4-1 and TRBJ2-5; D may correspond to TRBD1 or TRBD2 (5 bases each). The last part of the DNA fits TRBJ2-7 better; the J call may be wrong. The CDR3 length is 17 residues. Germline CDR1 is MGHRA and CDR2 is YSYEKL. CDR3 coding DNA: TGCGCCAGCAGCCAAACAACGGGACGGTCCCCGGGCGGCGAGCAGTACTTC. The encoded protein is CASSQTTGRSPGGEQYF.

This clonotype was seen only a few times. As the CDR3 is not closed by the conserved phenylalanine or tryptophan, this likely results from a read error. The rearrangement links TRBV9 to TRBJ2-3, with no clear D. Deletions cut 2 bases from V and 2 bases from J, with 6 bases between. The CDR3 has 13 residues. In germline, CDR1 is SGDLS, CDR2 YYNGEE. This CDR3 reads CASSVYFTDTQYL. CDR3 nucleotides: TGTGCCAGCAGCGTTTATTTCACAGATACGCAGTATCTT.

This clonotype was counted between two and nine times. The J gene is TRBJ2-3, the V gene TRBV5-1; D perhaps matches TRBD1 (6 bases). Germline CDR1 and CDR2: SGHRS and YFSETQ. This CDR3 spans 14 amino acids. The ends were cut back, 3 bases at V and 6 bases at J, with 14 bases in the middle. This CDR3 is CASSSQGIQDTQYF. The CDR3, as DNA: TGCGCCAGCAGCTCCCAGGGGATCCAGGATACGCAGTATTTT.

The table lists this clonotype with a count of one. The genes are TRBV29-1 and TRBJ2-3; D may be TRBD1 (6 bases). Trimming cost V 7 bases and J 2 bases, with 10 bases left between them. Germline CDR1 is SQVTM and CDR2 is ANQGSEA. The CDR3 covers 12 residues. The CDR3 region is CSAWTATDTQYF. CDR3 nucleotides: TGCAGCGCCTGGACAGCCACAGATACGCAGTATTTT.

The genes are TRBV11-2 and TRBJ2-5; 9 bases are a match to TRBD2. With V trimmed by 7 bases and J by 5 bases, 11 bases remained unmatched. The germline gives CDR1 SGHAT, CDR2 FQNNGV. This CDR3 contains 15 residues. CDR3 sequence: CASTRLSGGPETQYF. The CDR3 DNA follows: TGTGCCAGCACCCGCCTGAGCGGGGGGCCGGAGACCCAGTACTTC.

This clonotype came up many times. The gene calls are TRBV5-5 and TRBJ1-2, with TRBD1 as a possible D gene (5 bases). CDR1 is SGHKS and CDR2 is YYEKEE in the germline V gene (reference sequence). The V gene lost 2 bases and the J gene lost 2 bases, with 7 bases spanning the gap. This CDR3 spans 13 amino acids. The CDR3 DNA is TGTGCCAGCAGCTTCCGGGACAACTATGGCTACACCTTC. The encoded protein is CASSFRDNYGYTF.